The present TCR beta chain was sequenced within a study of CD8+ T cells in alopecia areata. Overall study context: The percentage of affected scalp area served as the score of severity for treated patients.

This CDR3 is 17 amino acids long. The ends were cut back, 3 bases at V and 2 bases at J, with 14 bases in the middle. Germline V gives CDR1 SNHLY, CDR2 FYNNEI. Investigators isolated RNA and reverse transcribed it into cDNA to act as the sequencing template. Method: immunoSEQ multiplex PCR; TCRdb's copy keeps in-frame clones and lacks some. The sample contains about 250,000 clones, over 45% of which appear only once. Documented treatment: oral pan-JAK inhibitor, 5-10 mg twice daily. Sequencing was performed on CD4+ T cells sorted from blood, taken at roughly week 52, from a patient treated with tofacitinib. The chain employs TRBV2 and TRBJ2-6; no clear D. The receptor's source is a human donor with alopecia areata. The CDR3 protein is CASSDIRGATGANVLTF. The CDR3 nucleotides read TGTGCCAGCAGTGATATCCGCGGTGCAACTGGGGCCAACGTCCTGACTTTC.